These 25 T cell receptor beta chains were sequenced from one sample in a study of immune cell composition in non-small cell lung cancer. Normal lung sampling was at least 3 cm from the tumour, as distant as possible. Libraries were prepared by immunoSEQ multiplex PCR; TCRdb keeps only in-frame clonotypes and omits some of them. The repertoire holds about 6,600 clones, with roughly three quarters as singletons. Material: non-adjacent lung tissue. Source of these receptors: a human donor with non-small cell lung cancer.

The chain recombines TRBV6-5 with TRBJ2-6; TRBD1 agrees at 7 bases. The CDR3 is 15 amino acids. Germline V lookup: CDR1 MNHEY, CDR2 SVGAGI. The V and J ends lost 6 bases and 2 bases, in that order; junction bases with no gene match: 4. The CDR3: CASRAGTAGANVLTF. In DNA, the CDR3 is TGTGCCAGCAGAGCCGGGACAGCTGGGGCCAACGTCCTGACTTTC.

A single count supports this clone. The rearrangement links TRBV6-1 to TRBJ2-2; TRBD1 might be the D (5 bases). CDR1 is MNHNS and CDR2 is SASEGT in the germline V gene. The length of the CDR3 is 15 residues. Trimming pared 5 bases from V and 6 bases from J, leaving 16 bases between. The DNA for the CDR3 is TGTGCCAGCAGTTCAGAAAGGGGCATTGCCGGGGAGCTGTTTTTT. It codes for CASSSERGIAGELFF.

The chain uses TRBV9 and TRBJ2-2; TRBD2 matches at 8 bases. This CDR3 region has 15 residues. The germline CDR1 and CDR2 sequences are SGDLS and YYNGEE. V gave up 0 bases and J gave up 6 bases; unmatched junction bases: 4. This CDR3 reads CASSVVDGGAGELFF. In DNA, the CDR3 is TGTGCCAGCAGCGTAGTAGACGGGGGGGCCGGGGAGCTGTTTTTT.

The chain uses TRBV28 and TRBJ1-5, with D maybe TRBD1 (6 bases). Germline-derived CDR1 and CDR2 are MDHEN and SYDVKM. The V and J ends lost 3 bases and 6 bases respectively, with 9 bases between them. The CDR3 consists of 13 residues. The CDR3 DNA reads as TGTGCCAGCAGTTTCAGGGGTGGTCAGCCCCAGCATTTT. Protein product: CASSFRGGQPQHF.

The chain links TRBV27 to TRBJ2-5; TRBD2 agrees at 10 bases. The CDR3 totals 17 residues. The V gene's germline CDR1 is MNHEY and CDR2 SMNVEV (reference sequence). J gave up 5 bases and V 2 bases, and 11 bases lay outside the gene matches. CDR3 loop: CASSLPRTSGVIETQYF. The CDR3, as DNA: TGTGCCAGCAGTTTACCTCGCACTAGCGGGGTAATTGAGACCCAGTACTTC.

CDR3 DNA sequence: TGCGCCAGCAGCCAAGTTCCCAGCGGGGGCTCCTACAATGAGCAGTTCTTC. It is translated as CASSQVPSGGSYNEQFF. The chain uses TRBV4-1 and TRBJ2-1; 8 nucleotides align to TRBD2. Losses at the gene ends were 1 base for V and 0 bases for J; bases not matched to a gene: 5. This CDR3 region has 17 residues. CDR1 MGHRA and CDR2 YSYEKL come from the germline V gene.

This rearrangement joins TRBV28 to TRBJ1-2; 10 positions agree with TRBD1. V lost 2 bases to trimming and J lost 8 bases; unmatched junction nucleotides: 8. The CDR3 covers 15 residues. Germline V gene lookup returns CDR1 MDHEN and CDR2 SYDVKM. The CDR3 DNA reads as TGTGCCAGCAGTTTAGCGGGACAGGGGCAAGGGGGCTACACCTTC. Protein product: CASSLAGQGQGGYTF.

The J gene is TRBJ2-5, the V gene TRBV7-2, with a tentative D call TRBD2 (5 bases). The germline V gene has CDR1 SGHTA and CDR2 FQGNSA. V was trimmed by 0 bases and J by 4 bases, leaving 9 bases between them. The CDR3 spans 14 residues. The CDR3 DNA is TGTGCCAGCAGCTTAGCCCCCCGGGGAGAGACCCAGTACTTC. Its protein is CASSLAPRGETQYF.

The V gene is TRBV5-3, the J gene TRBJ1-4; D might be TRBD1 (6 bases). TRBV5-3 is known as an ORF, though its function is uncertain. The CDR3 is 16 residues long. Trimming pared 6 bases from V and 1 base from J, leaving 16 bases between. This chain's CDR3 is CARKNRAILTNEKLFF. CDR3 DNA: TGTGCCAGAAAGAACAGGGCCATCCTAACTAATGAAAAACTGTTTTTT.

The chain is built from TRBV11-2 and TRBJ1-5; no clear D. V dropped 1 base and J dropped 0 bases, with 7 bases sitting between them. The CDR3 runs 15 residues. Germline loops: CDR1 SGHAT, CDR2 FQNNGV. The CDR3 protein is CASSLGQYSNQPQHF. CDR3 nucleotides: TGTGCCAGCAGCTTAGGGCAGTATAGCAATCAGCCCCAGCATTTT.

V usage is TRBV2 and J usage is TRBJ2-5; weak D call: TRBD1 (6 bases). V was cut by 3 bases and J by 5 bases, with 10 bases left in between. Germline values: CDR1 SNHLY, CDR2 FYNNEI. There are 13 residues in the CDR3. The CDR3 DNA reads TGTGCCAGCAGTGACAGGGGATGGGAGACCCAGTACTTC. As protein: CASSDRGWETQYF.

The chain joins TRBV28 to TRBJ2-3; 10 bases are a match to TRBD2. The junction had 6 bases not matched to a gene; V was cut back by 7 bases and J by 5 bases. The germline gives CDR1 MDHEN, CDR2 SYDVKM. This CDR3 contains 14 residues. CDR3 sequence reads: CASTLAGVGDTQYF. In nucleotides, the CDR3 is TGTGCCAGCACCCTAGCGGGAGTGGGAGATACGCAGTATTTT.

The V and J genes are TRBV6-1 and TRBJ1-1, with D possibly matching TRBD1 (6 bases). The V end was cut by 3 bases, the J end by 1 base, with 9 bases between. The CDR3 is 14 residues long. Germline CDR1 is MNHNS and CDR2 is SASEGT. The CDR3 loop is CASSDGGQNTEAFF. As DNA, the CDR3 is TGTGCCAGCAGTGATGGGGGCCAGAACACTGAAGCTTTCTTT.

This clone was counted a few times. The rearrangement uses TRBV11-2 and TRBJ2-5; tentative D call: TRBD1 (5 bases). The CDR3 length is 14 residues. Germline CDR1 and CDR2: SGHAT and FQNNGV. Trimming took 1 base from V and 1 from J, leaving 7 bases between them. The CDR3 sequence is CASSLGQTQETQYF. CDR3 bases: TGTGCCAGCAGCTTAGGACAGACCCAAGAGACCCAGTACTTC.

The chain has TRBV6-5 and TRBJ2-2; D might be TRBD1 (5 bases). The germline V gene has CDR1 MNHEY and CDR2 SVGAGI. V lost 5 bases, J lost 5 bases, and 12 bases lay in between. This CDR3 has 14 residues. CDR3 DNA sequence: TGTGCCAGCAGTGCGCAGGGTTTTACCGGGGAGCTGTTTTTT. This gives the protein CASSAQGFTGELFF.

The CDR3 DNA follows: TGTGCCAGCAGCTTAAGAGGGCTAGCGGGGGCTGCGGCTGGCACAGATACGCAGTATTTT. It codes for CASSLRGLAGAAAGTDTQYF. V and J are TRBV7-8 and TRBJ2-3; the match to TRBD2 covers 10 bases. The CDR3 length is 20 residues. Germline loops: CDR1 SGHVS, CDR2 FQNEAQ. The J segment lost 1 base and the V segment lost 2 bases, leaving 15 bases of the junction unmatched.

The CDR3 is CASSLKGGGVSNEQFF. CDR3 bases: TGTGCCAGCAGCTTAAAGGGCGGGGGGGTCAGTAATGAGCAGTTCTTC. The V call is TRBV11-2, the J call TRBJ2-1; 9 positions match TRBD2. The ends lost 2 bases at V and 7 bases at J; junction bases unmatched: 9. The CDR3 totals 16 residues. Germline lookup yields CDR1 SGHAT and CDR2 FQNNGV.

As regards this clone: Relative to the germline gene, one junction end is altered; a read error may explain this. V usage is TRBV2 and J usage is TRBJ1-6; 8 nucleotides agree with TRBD1. CDR3 length equals 14 residues. Per the germline V gene, CDR1 is SNHLY and CDR2 is FYNNEI. For the CDR3, the DNA is TGTGCCAGCAGCGAAGAGACAGGGGATTCACCCCTCCACTTT. As protein: CASSEETGDSPLHF.

The chain links TRBV6-5 to TRBJ2-3; 12 nucleotides agree with TRBD2. In germline, CDR1 is MNHEY, CDR2 SVGAGI. The CDR3 is made up of 15 amino acids. V lost 7 bases, J lost 2 bases, and 4 bases stayed unmatched. The CDR3 region has the DNA TGTGCCAGCAAAGGGACTAGCGGGCCCACAGATACGCAGTATTTT. Its protein product is CASKGTSGPTDTQYF.

This chain uses TRBV5-6 with TRBJ2-2; possibly TRBD2 for D (5 bases). The CDR3 is 13 amino acids. The germline CDR1 and CDR2 sequences are SGHDT and YYEEEE. The germline V and J ends were trimmed by 5 bases and 4 bases, with 9 bases remaining between them. The CDR3 nucleotides are TGTGCCAGCAGTTTTGCGGGCACCGGGGAGCTGTTTTTT. It encodes CASSFAGTGELFF.

The chain is built from TRBV28 and TRBJ2-7; possibly TRBD1 for D (6 bases). Germline values: CDR1 MDHEN, CDR2 SYDVKM. Trimming removed 7 bases from V and 3 bases from J, with 16 bases in between. This CDR3 region has 14 residues. CDR3 DNA: TGTGCCAGCACCCCAACGACAGGAATCTACGAGCAGTACTTC. Protein product: CASTPTTGIYEQYF. Together with reference TRBV28 and TRBJ2-7, the CDR3 gives the full variable domain: DVKVTQSSRYLVKRTGEKVFLECVQDMDHENMFWYRQDPGLGLRLIYFSYDVKMKEKGDIPEGYSVSREKKERFSLILESASTNQTSMYLCASTPTTGIYEQYFGPGTRLTVT.

The chain combines TRBV6-1 with TRBJ1-1; TRBD1 is a possible D gene (6 bases). Germline V gives CDR1 MNHNS, CDR2 SASEGT. Trimming shortened V by 5 bases and J by 8 bases, and 15 bases separated the two germline ends. CDR3 length: 13 amino acids. CDR3 nucleotide sequence: TGTGCCAGCAGTTCCTCAGGGGAGGGAGAAGCTTTCTTT. Translated, it gives CASSSSGEGEAFF.

V is TRBV10-2 and J is TRBJ2-3; TRBD2 agrees at 10 bases. Germline V lookup: CDR1 WSHSY, CDR2 SAAADI. V gave up 8 bases and J gave up 4 bases; unmatched junction bases: 9. The CDR3 contains 15 residues. CDR3 loop: CASSASGSRSDTQYF. CDR3 DNA sequence: TGCGCCAGCTCCGCTAGCGGGAGTCGGTCAGATACGCAGTATTTT.

This rearrangement joins TRBV13 to TRBJ2-7; a weak D match, TRBD2 (6 bases). The CDR3 totals 14 residues. V was pared by 2 bases and J by 0 bases, with 8 bases between. CDR1 and CDR2 from the germline V gene are PRHDT and FYEKMQ (reference sequence). As DNA, the CDR3 is TGTGCCAGCAGCTTACCCGGGGGCTCCTACGAGCAGTACTTC. Translation: CASSLPGGSYEQYF.

For the CDR3, the DNA is TGCGCCAGCAGCCACCTTACCGACAGGCCGAACACTGAAGCTTTCTTT. Its translation: CASSHLTDRPNTEAFF. This chain joins TRBV4-1 and TRBJ1-1, with D possibly being TRBD1 (6 bases). With 3 bases removed from V and 1 base from J, the gap between germline ends came to 15 bases. The CDR3 has 16 amino acids. Germline CDR1 reads MGHRA; CDR2 reads YSYEKL.